This entry describes one T cell receptor (beta chain). This record belongs to a study of blood T cell repertoires in COVID-19. Here immunoSEQ multiplex PCR was the method, and the copy in TCRdb shows in-frame clones only, minus some. The data hold roughly 230,000 clones, with around four fifths observed a single time. This CDR3 has 15 residues. V was cut by 4 bases and J by 7 bases, with 16 bases left in between. From germline, CDR1 is LGHDT and CDR2 YNNKEL (reference sequence). The sequence came from an elderly woman with COVID-19, enrolled during active disease. The specimen sequenced was peripheral blood. The chain carries TRBV3-1 (or the pseudogene TRBV3-2) and TRBJ2-2, with D maybe TRBD2 (6 bases). The CDR3 nucleotides are TGTGCCAGCAGCCTGTATGGGGGGATCGGCGGGGAGCTGTTTTTT. Its translation is CASSLYGGIGGELFF.